The rows below give T cell receptor beta chains drawn from one sample of a study of cytomegalovirus exposure and HLA in healthy donors. Clones were sequenced by immunoSEQ multiplex PCR, and TCRdb holds only the in-frame ones, with some missing. This sample has 200,000 or so clones, with over 65% found just once. The sample taken for sequencing was PBMCs. These TCRs come from a man aged 18 to 35 in good health and CMV-seronegative. The CDR3 runs from the conserved cysteine through the conserved F or W. Fields, in order: V gene, J gene, D gene, clone size, CDR3 DNA, CDR3 protein. The D gene is left open where the match is weak. Clone size is stated in some rows and not others, as once, few, many or a class when expanded.

>TRBV10-1|TRBJ1-1|NA|NA
TGCGCCAGCAGTGAGTCTTCGGCAGGGGAAACTGAAGCTTTCTTT
CASSESSAGETEAFF
>TRBV9|TRBJ2-1|NA|few
TGTGCCAGCAGCGTAGGGCATTCGGGACATCGCTACAATGAGCAGTTCTTC
CASSVGHSGHRYNEQFF
>TRBV10-3|TRBJ2-7|TRBD1|NA
TGTGCCATCAGTGCCCCCGACAGGGGCTACGAGCAGTACTTC
CAISAPDRGYEQYF
>TRBV19|TRBJ2-5|NA|NA
TGTGCCAGTACTAAGGGGGATCGCGAGACCCAGTACTTC
CASTKGDRETQYF
>TRBV6-5|TRBJ1-1|TRBD1|NA
TGTGCCAGCAACCGGGACAGGGGGCCTGAAGCTTTCTTT
CASNRDRGPEAFF
>TRBV7-3|TRBJ2-3|NA|NA
TGTGCCAGCAGCTTGGGGCGAGGGAGGACCACAGATACGCAGTATTTT
CASSLGRGRTTDTQYF
>TRBV10-3|TRBJ2-6|TRBD2|NA
TGTGCCATCAGGGGGGGACTAGCGGGAGCCCTCTCTGGGGCCAACGTCCTGACTTTC
CAIRGGLAGALSGANVLTF
>TRBV30|TRBJ2-7|NA|NA
TGTGCCTGGAGTGGGTCTCCCAAGAGACAGGTTATTATAGGCGAGCAGTACTTC
CAWSGSPKRQVIIGEQYF
>TRBV16|TRBJ1-1|TRBD1|NA
TGTGCCAGCAGGGAAGGACAGGGGGCTGTAGCTTTCTTT
CASREGQGAVAFF
>TRBV5-1|TRBJ2-7|NA|NA
TGCGCCAGCAGTTTTGAGATAACGACATCCTACGAGCAGTACTTC
CASSFEITTSYEQYF
>TRBV7-9|TRBJ1-2|TRBD1|NA
TGTGCCAGCAGCTCGGCCGGGACAGTTACAATACTGGGTGGCTACACCTTC
CASSSAGTVTILGGYTF
>TRBV2|TRBJ1-3|NA|NA
TGTGCCAGCAGTGTAGGGAGCTCTGGAAACACCATATATTTT
CASSVGSSGNTIYF
>TRBV6-4|TRBJ2-1|NA|once
TGTGCCAGCAGTGACTCGCCCAGCGGTACTTACAATGAGCAGTTCTTC
CASSDSPSGTYNEQFF
>TRBV5-1|TRBJ2-7|TRBD2|NA
TGCGCCAGCGCAGGGGGACTAGCGAACGAGCAGTACTTC
CASAGGLANEQYF
>TRBV6-5|TRBJ2-7|TRBD1|NA
TGTGCCAGCAGTTACTCGACAGGGGGCCACGAGCAGTACTTC
CASSYSTGGHEQYF
>TRBV27|TRBJ2-6|NA|few
TGTGCCAGCAGTTTCCAGTTCGGGGCCAACGTCCTGACTTTC
CASSFQFGANVLTF
>TRBV5-6|TRBJ2-3|TRBD2|NA
TGTGCCAGCAGCCGAGCGGGAAAGAGCTCAGATACGCAGTATTTT
CASSRAGKSSDTQYF
>TRBV4-1|TRBJ2-7|TRBD2|NA
TGCGCCAGCAGCCCATCACTAGCGGGAGGGTACGAGCAGTACTTC
CASSPSLAGGYEQYF
>TRBV27|TRBJ1-5|NA|NA
TGTGCCAGCAGTCTACAGGGAATCTCCCAGCCCCAGCATTTT
CASSLQGISQPQHF
>TRBV18|TRBJ1-1|TRBD1|NA
TGTGCCAGCTCACCACCGACAGGGATGAACACTGAAGCTTTCTTT
CASSPPTGMNTEAFF
>TRBV6-5|TRBJ1-3|NA|NA
TGTGCCAGCAGTTACCAAGGGAGTTCGGGAAACACCATATATTTT
CASSYQGSSGNTIYF
>TRBV7-6|TRBJ2-7|TRBD2|NA
TGTGCCAGCAGCTTAGCGCTAGCGGGAGCCTACGAGCAGTACTTC
CASSLALAGAYEQYF
>TRBV7-2|TRBJ1-5|NA|NA
TGTGCCACGACATGGAACAATCAGCCCCAGCATTTT
CATTWNNQPQHF
>TRBV10-3|TRBJ2-7|NA|NA
TGTGCCATCAGTGAGGCCTACGAGCAGTACTTC
CAISEAYEQYF
>TRBV10-1|TRBJ2-7|NA|NA
TGCGCCAGCAGTGAGGGGGCCTCCTCGGTGCAGTACTTC
CASSEGASSVQYF
>TRBV5-5|TRBJ2-7|TRBD2|NA
TGTGCCAGCAGCCCGGGGGGAATTACCTACGAGCAGTACTTC
CASSPGGITYEQYF
>TRBV2|TRBJ2-5|NA|NA
TGTGCCAGCAGTCCGGATACTAGCAAGGGGCAGTACTTC
CASSPDTSKGQYF
>TRBV27|TRBJ2-7|TRBD1|once
TGTGCCAGCAGTAAAGGGACAGGGGTTATCTACGAGCAGTACTTC
CASSKGTGVIYEQYF
>TRBV30|TRBJ2-3|NA|NA
TGTGCCTGGGCCCGAGGCGGAAGCACAGATACGCAGTATTTT
CAWARGGSTDTQYF
>TRBV29-1|TRBJ1-1|NA|NA
TGCAGCGTTGAAGAAGCGGAGGCGGGTGAAGCTTTCTTT
CSVEEAEAGEAFF
>TRBV18|TRBJ1-3|NA|NA
TGTGCCAGCTCACCACGGTCATCGCTCCAGGCCCTATCTGGAAACACCATATATTTT
CASSPRSSLQALSGNTIYF